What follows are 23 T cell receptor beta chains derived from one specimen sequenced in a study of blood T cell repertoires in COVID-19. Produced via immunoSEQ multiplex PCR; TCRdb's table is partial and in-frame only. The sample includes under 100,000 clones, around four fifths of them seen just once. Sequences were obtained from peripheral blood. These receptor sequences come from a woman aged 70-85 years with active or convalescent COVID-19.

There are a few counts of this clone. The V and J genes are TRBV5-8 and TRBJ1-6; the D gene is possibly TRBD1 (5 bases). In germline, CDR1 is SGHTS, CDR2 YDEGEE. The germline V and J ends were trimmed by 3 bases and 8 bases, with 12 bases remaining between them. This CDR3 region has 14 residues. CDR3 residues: CASSYLIRDSPLHF. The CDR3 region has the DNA TGTGCCAGCAGCTATCTTATCAGGGATTCACCCCTCCACTTT.

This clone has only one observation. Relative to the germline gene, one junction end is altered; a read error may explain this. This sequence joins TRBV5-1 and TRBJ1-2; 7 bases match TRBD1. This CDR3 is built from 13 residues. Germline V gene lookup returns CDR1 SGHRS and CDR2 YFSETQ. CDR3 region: CASRLDRNYGYTF. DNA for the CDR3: TGCGCCAGCAGATTGGACAGGAACTATGGCTACACCTTC.

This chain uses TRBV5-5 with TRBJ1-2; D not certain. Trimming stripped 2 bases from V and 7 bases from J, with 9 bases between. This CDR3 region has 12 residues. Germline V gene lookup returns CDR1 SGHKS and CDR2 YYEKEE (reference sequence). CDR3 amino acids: CASSFYTSGYTF. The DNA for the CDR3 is TGTGCCAGCAGCTTCTACACTAGTGGCTACACCTTC.

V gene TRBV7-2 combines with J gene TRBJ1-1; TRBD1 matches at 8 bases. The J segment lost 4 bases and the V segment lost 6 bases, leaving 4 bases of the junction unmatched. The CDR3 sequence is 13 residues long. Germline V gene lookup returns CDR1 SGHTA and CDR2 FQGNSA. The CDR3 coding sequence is TGTGCCAGCAGTTACAGGGGGAGCACTGAAGCTTTCTTT. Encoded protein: CASSYRGSTEAFF.

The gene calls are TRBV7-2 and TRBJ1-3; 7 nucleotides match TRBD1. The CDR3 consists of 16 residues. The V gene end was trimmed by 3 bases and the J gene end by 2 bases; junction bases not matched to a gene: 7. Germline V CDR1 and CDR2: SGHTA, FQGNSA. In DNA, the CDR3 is TGTGCCAGCAGCTTTAGGCAGGGGGAGCCTGGAAACACCATATATTTT. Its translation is CASSFRQGEPGNTIYF.

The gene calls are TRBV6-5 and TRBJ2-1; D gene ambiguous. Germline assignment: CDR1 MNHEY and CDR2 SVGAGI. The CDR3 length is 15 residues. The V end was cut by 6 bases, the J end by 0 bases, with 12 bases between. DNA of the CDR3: TGTGCCAGCAGCGAGACACTGAGCTCCTACAATGAGCAGTTCTTC. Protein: CASSETLSSYNEQFF.

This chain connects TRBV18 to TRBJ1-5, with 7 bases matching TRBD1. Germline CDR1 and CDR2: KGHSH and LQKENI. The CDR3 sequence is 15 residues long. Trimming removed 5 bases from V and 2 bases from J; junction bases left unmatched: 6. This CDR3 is CASSEGARGNQPQHF. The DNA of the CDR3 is TGTGCCAGCTCAGAGGGGGCGCGTGGCAATCAGCCCCAGCATTTT.

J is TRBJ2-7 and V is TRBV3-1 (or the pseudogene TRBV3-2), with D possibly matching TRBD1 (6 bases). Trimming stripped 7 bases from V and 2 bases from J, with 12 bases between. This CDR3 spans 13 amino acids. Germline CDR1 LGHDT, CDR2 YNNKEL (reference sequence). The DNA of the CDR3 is TGTGCCAGCAACCGCCAGGGGACCTACGAGCAGTACTTC. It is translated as CASNRQGTYEQYF.

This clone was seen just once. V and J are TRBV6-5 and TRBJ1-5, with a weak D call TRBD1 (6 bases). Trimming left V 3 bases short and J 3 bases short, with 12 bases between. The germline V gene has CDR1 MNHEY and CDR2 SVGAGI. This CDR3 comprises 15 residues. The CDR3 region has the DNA TGTGCCAGCAGTTATCTTACAGGGACCAATCAGCCCCAGCATTTT. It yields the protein CASSYLTGTNQPQHF.

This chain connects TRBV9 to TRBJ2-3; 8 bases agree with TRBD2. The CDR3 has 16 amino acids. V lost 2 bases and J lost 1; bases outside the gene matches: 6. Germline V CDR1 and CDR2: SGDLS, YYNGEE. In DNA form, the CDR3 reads TGTGCCAGCAGCGTTTACCCGGGACTAGGCACAGATACGCAGTATTTT. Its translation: CASSVYPGLGTDTQYF.

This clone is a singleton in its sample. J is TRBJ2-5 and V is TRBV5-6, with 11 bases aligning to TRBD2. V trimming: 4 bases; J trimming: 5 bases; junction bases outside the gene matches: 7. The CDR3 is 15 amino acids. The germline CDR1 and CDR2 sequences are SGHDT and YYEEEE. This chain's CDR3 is CASSLSGGARETQYF. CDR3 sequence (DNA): TGTGCCAGCAGCCTTAGCGGGGGGGCCCGGGAGACCCAGTACTTC. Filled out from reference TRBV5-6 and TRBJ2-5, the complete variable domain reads DAGVTQSPTHLIKTRGQQVTLRCSPKSGHDTVSWYQQALGQGPQFIFQYYEEEERQRGNFPDRFSGHQFPNYSSELNVNALLLGDSALYLCASSLSGGARETQYFGPGTRLLVL.

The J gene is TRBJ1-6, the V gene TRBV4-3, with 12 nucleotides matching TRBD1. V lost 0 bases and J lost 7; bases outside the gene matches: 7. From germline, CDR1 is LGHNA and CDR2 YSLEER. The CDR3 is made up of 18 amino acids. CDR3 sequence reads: CASSQDWGQGARNSPLHF. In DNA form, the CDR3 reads TGCGCCAGCAGCCAAGATTGGGGACAGGGGGCGAGGAATTCACCCCTCCACTTT.

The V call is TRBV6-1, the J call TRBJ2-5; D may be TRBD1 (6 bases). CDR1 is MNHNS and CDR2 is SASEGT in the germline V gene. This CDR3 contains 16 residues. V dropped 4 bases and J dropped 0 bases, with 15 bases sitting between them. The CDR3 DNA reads TGTGCCAGCAGTGCGAGTTTTCAGGGGTACCAAGAGACCCAGTACTTC. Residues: CASSASFQGYQETQYF.

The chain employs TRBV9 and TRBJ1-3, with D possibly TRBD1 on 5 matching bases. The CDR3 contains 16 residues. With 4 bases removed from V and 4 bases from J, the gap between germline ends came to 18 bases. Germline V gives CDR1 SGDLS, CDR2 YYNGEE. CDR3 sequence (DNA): TGTGCCAGCAGCCCCGGGGCGGGGGGAACGGGAAACACCATATATTTT. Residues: CASSPGAGGTGNTIYF.

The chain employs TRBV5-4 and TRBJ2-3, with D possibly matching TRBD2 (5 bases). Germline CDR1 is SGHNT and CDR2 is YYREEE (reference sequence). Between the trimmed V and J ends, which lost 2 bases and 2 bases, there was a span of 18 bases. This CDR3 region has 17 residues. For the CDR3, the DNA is TGTGCCAGCAGCTTCCTCAGCGGAGACCACCACACAGATACGCAGTATTTT. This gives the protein CASSFLSGDHHTDTQYF.

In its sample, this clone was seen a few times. The CDR3 sequence: CASSPAGYGYTF. CDR3 coding DNA: TGCGCCAGCAGCCCTGCCGGGTATGGCTACACCTTC. The chain joins TRBV5-1 to TRBJ1-2, with D unclear. CDR1 and CDR2 from the germline V gene are SGHRS and YFSETQ. The CDR3 has 12 residues. Trimming stripped 4 bases from V and 5 bases from J, with 9 bases between. Full variable domain (remainder filled in from reference TRBV5-1 and TRBJ1-2): KAGVTQTPRYLIKTRGQQVTLSCSPISGHRSVSWYQQTPGQGLQFLFEYFSETQRNKGNFPGRFSGRQFSNSRSEMNVSTLELGDSALYLCASSPAGYGYTFGSGTRLTVV.

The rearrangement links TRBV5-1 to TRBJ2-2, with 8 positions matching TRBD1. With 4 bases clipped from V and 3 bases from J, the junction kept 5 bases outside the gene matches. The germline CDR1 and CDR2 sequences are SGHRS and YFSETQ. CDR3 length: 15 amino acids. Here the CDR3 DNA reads TGCGCCAGCAGCCCAGACAGGGGTTACACCGGGGAGCTGTTTTTT. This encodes CASSPDRGYTGELFF.

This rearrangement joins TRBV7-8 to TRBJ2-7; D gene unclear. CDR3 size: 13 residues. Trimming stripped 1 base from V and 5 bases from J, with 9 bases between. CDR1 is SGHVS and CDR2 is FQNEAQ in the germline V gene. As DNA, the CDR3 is TGTGCCAGCAGCTTAGGAGGTTCAGACGAGCAGTACTTC. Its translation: CASSLGGSDEQYF.

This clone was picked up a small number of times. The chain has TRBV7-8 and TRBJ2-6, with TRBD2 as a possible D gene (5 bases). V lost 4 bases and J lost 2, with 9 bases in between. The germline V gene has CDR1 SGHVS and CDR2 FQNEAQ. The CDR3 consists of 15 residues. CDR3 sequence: CASSSGSTGANVLTF. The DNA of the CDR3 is TGTGCCAGCAGCTCGGGGAGTACTGGGGCCAACGTCCTGACTTTC. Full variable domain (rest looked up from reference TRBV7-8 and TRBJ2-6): GAGVSQSPRYKVAKRGQDVALRCDPISGHVSLFWYQQALGQGPEFLTYFQNEAQLDKSGLPSDRFFAERPEGSVSTLKIQRTQQEDSAVYLCASSSGSTGANVLTFGAGSRLTVL.

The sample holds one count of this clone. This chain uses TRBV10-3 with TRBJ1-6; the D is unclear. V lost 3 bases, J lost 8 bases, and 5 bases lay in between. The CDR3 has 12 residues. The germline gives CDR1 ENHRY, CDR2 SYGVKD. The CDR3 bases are TGTGCCATCAGTGACGGGGATTCACCCCTCCACTTT. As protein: CAISDGDSPLHF.

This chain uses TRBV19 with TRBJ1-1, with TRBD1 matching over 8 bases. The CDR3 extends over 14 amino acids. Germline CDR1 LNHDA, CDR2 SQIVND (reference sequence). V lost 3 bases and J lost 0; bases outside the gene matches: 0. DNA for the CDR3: TGTGCCAGTAGTATCAGGGGGCTGAACACTGAAGCTTTCTTT. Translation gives CASSIRGLNTEAFF.

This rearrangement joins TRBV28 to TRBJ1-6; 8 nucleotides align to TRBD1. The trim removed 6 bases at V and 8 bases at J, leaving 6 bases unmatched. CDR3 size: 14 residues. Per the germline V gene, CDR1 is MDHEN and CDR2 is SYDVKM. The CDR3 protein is CASRGGQDHSPLHF. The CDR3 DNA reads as TGTGCCAGCAGAGGGGGACAGGATCATTCACCCCTCCACTTT.

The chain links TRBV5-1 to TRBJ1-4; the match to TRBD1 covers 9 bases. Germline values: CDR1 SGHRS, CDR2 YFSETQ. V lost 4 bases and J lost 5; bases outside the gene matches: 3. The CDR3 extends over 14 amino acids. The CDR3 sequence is CASSPGTGNEKLFF. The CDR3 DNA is TGCGCCAGCAGCCCCGGGACAGGGAATGAAAAACTGTTTTTT.